The 17 T cell receptor beta chains presented below share a single source sample, sequenced in a study of identical twins (dated by TCRdb to 2016 to 2017). Library generation was performed with 5' RACE. Sequenced using an Illumina HiSeq 2000. TCRdb handled the public reads itself, with Q25 trimming in fastp and clone calling in MiXCR, and kept productive beta chains. Rows are combined by CDR3 protein, so each entry shows the most common genes and DNA. The sample table lists 650,000 to 750,000 distinct CDR3 sequences, over 20% of them with a count of one. The ten largest make up approximately 4.3% of the sample. The same sample was also used in a study of T cells expressing NK-cell markers.

The sequenced sample consisted of PBMCs. The receptors derive from a woman aged 18 to 35 in good health.

This clonotype was seen a handful of times. This sequence joins TRBV29-1 and TRBJ2-3; 13 bases align to TRBD2. Germline lookup yields CDR1 SQVTM and CDR2 ANQGSEA. This CDR3 comprises 17 residues. The ends lost 7 bases at V and 2 bases at J; junction bases unmatched: 12. CDR3 nucleotide sequence: TGCAGCGCCGGGTGGGGACTAGCGGGGATTGACACAGATACGCAGTATTTT. This codes for CSAGWGLAGIDTDTQYF.

CDR3 in amino acids: CASCPRTGANVLTF. DNA for the CDR3: TGTGCCAGCTGCCCAAGAACTGGGGCCAACGTCCTGACTTTC. The rearrangement uses TRBV7-8 and TRBJ2-6; no clear D gene. V lost 8 bases and J lost 2, with 10 bases in between. Germline CDR1 SGHVS, CDR2 FQNEAQ. The CDR3 has 14 amino acids.

The sample holds a few counts of this clonotype. The chain has TRBV6-2 or TRBV6-3 and TRBJ2-1, with 11 bases identical to TRBD2. This CDR3 has 20 amino acids. Germline V gives CDR1 MNHEY, CDR2 SVGEGT. V was pared by 0 bases and J by 4 bases, with 14 bases of the junction left unmatched. The DNA of the CDR3 is TGTGCCAGCAGTTACTCGATGGGTACTAGCGGGAGAAGCCTTTACAATGAGCAGTTCTTC. It yields the protein CASSYSMGTSGRSLYNEQFF.

V is TRBV20-1 and J is TRBJ2-1; D is unclear. Between the trimmed V and J ends, which lost 4 bases and 8 bases, there was a span of 9 bases. Per germline, CDR1 DFQATT and CDR2 SNEGSKA (reference sequence). CDR3 length equals 11 residues. The chain's CDR3 is CSAIVVDEQFF. The CDR3 DNA sequence: TGCAGTGCTATTGTGGTTGATGAGCAGTTCTTC.

This clonotype was counted many times. The V call is TRBV5-1, the J call TRBJ2-5; 7 bases are shared with TRBD2. In germline, CDR1 is SGHRS, CDR2 YFSETQ. The length of the CDR3 is 15 residues. The J segment lost 5 bases and the V segment lost 0 bases, leaving 7 bases of the junction unmatched. The CDR3 DNA follows: TGCGCCAGCAGCTTGGAGGCGGGGGAGGAGGAGACCCAGTACTTC. It codes for CASSLEAGEEETQYF.

This clonotype occurred a few times. The rearrangement joins TRBV6-6 to TRBJ1-2, with TRBD1 identical over 7 bases. V lost 4 bases to trimming and J lost 3 bases; unmatched junction nucleotides: 2. The CDR3 totals 13 residues. Germline values: CDR1 MNHNY, CDR2 SVGAGI (reference sequence). CDR3 DNA sequence: TGTGCCAGCAGTTTCGACAGGGACTATGGCTACACCTTC. Protein product: CASSFDRDYGYTF.

CDR3 nucleotides: TGTGCCAGCAGTGTATCTAGCGGGAGCACAGATACGCAGTATTTT. Translation: CASSVSSGSTDTQYF. The chain has TRBV6-1 and TRBJ2-3, with 8 bases that match TRBD2. The CDR3 length is 15 residues. Trimming removed 4 bases from V and 0 bases from J; junction bases left unmatched: 3. CDR1 and CDR2 from the germline V gene are MNHNS and SASEGT.

The gene calls are TRBV15 and TRBJ2-1, with D maybe TRBD2 (5 bases). V was shortened by 2 bases and J by 0 bases, with 8 bases between the two germline ends. Germline V lookup: CDR1 LNHNV, CDR2 YYDKDF (reference sequence). The CDR3 is 15 amino acids. The CDR3 DNA is TGTGCCACCAGCAGATTAGCGAGCTCCTACAATGAGCAGTTCTTC. Protein: CATSRLASSYNEQFF.

This clonotype was recorded a few times. The rearrangement uses TRBV12-3 or TRBV12-4 and TRBJ1-5; D gene ambiguous. The CDR3 has 14 amino acids. Trimming removed 5 bases at V and 11 bases at J, with 19 bases between. CDR3 in DNA: TGTGCCAGCAGTCCCGCCTTACCCATTTCGTCCCAGCATTTT. Its translation: CASSPALPISSQHF.

This clonotype was counted ten times or more. The chain uses TRBV7-6 and TRBJ2-2; weak D call: TRBD2 (6 bases). Germline V gene data show CDR1 as SGHVS and CDR2 as FNYEAQ. The CDR3 loop spans 19 amino acids. The V end was cut by 1 base, the J end by 1 base, with 19 bases between. The CDR3 DNA reads TGTGCCAGCAGCTTAGGGACCTTGCGGGGCCGAGAGAACACCGGGGAGCTGTTTTTT. Its protein is CASSLGTLRGRENTGELFF.

This clonotype was found many times. The chain has TRBV18 and TRBJ2-1; D is undetermined. Germline CDR1 KGHSH, CDR2 LQKENI. The CDR3 consists of 13 residues. V lost 6 bases to trimming and J lost 6 bases, with 12 bases between them. This chain's CDR3 is CASSPFGVNEQFF. The CDR3 DNA sequence: TGTGCCAGCTCCCCGTTTGGCGTCAATGAGCAGTTCTTC.

This clonotype was recorded many times. The J gene is TRBJ2-7, the V gene TRBV7-8; TRBD1 matches at 8 bases. The germline V gene has CDR1 SGHVS and CDR2 FQNEAQ. This CDR3 contains 15 residues. J gave up 5 bases and V 3 bases, and 9 bases lay outside the gene matches. The DNA of the CDR3 is TGTGCCAGCAGCTTTACCCCGGACAGGGACAACGAGCAGTACTTC. It specifies CASSFTPDRDNEQYF.

The V gene is TRBV29-1, the J gene TRBJ2-1; TRBD2 matches 12 bases. CDR3 length equals 17 residues. The junction had 8 bases not matched to a gene; V was cut back by 5 bases and J by 0 bases. The germline V gene encodes CDR1 SQVTM and CDR2 ANQGSEA. CDR3 DNA sequence: TGCAGCGTTAGGGGGACTAGCGGGTGGAGCTCCTACAATGAGCAGTTCTTC. Translating it yields CSVRGTSGWSSYNEQFF.

The chain has TRBV7-7 and TRBJ2-1, with 10 bases lining up with TRBD1. V trimming: 5 bases; J trimming: 5 bases; junction bases outside the gene matches: 6. This CDR3 has 15 residues. Germline V gene sequence: CDR1 SSHAT, CDR2 FNYEAQ (reference sequence). The CDR3 DNA reads TGTGCCAGCAGCGCCGCCGGGACAGGGGACAATGAGCAGTTCTTC. Protein: CASSAAGTGDNEQFF.

This clonotype was picked up a small number of times. This sequence joins TRBV20-1 and TRBJ2-1; perhaps TRBD1 as D (5 bases). V lost 6 bases and J 4 bases, leaving 13 bases between the germline ends. Germline lookup yields CDR1 DFQATT and CDR2 SNEGSKA (reference sequence). This CDR3 contains 13 residues. The CDR3 DNA reads as TGCAGTGCCACTCTAGGGGTTTACAATGAGCAGTTCTTC. Translating it yields CSATLGVYNEQFF.

This clonotype has only a few counts. The chain couples TRBV7-3 to TRBJ2-1; TRBD2 agrees at 8 bases. J gave up 6 bases and V 6 bases, and 7 bases lay outside the gene matches. This CDR3 has 14 residues. The germline gives CDR1 SGHTA, CDR2 FQGTGA. The CDR3 DNA reads as TGTGCCAGCAGGTCGGCTAGCGGGTCCAATGAGCAGTTCTTC. Protein: CASRSASGSNEQFF.

There are many counts of this clonotype. The genes are TRBV29-1 and TRBJ2-1; 9 bases are shared with TRBD2. This CDR3 comprises 14 residues. Trimming took 7 bases from V and 0 from J; bases not matched to a gene: 4. Germline-derived CDR1 and CDR2 are SQVTM and ANQGSEA. The CDR3 region is CSARTSASYNEQFF. Here the CDR3 DNA reads TGCAGCGCCCGGACTAGCGCCTCCTACAATGAGCAGTTCTTC.